This TCR beta chain was sequenced during a study of shared clonotypes between healthy human individuals. CD45RO-negative, CCR7-positively selected cells formed the naive CD8 fraction, excluding terminally differentiated effector memory CD45RA+ cells. Trimming took 10 bases from V and 4 from J, leaving 13 bases between them. This CDR3 contains 12 residues. Germline CDR1 and CDR2: SNHLY and FYNNEI. General observations from the study: Inspection by rarefaction showed sorted-subset sequencing to be incomplete despite large depth.

Regarding this clone: The antigen is undetermined.

Generated by immunoSEQ multiplex PCR, the TCRdb table keeps only in-frame clones and is missing some. Here the sample spans about 1,800,000 clones, about 95% being singletons. J is TRBJ1-1 and V is TRBV2; the D gene is possibly TRBD1 (5 bases). This sequence originates from a man aged 18 to 30 in good health. The specimen sequenced was naive CD8+ T cells sorted from blood. CDR3 sequence: CATGDPGTEAFF. The CDR3 DNA reads as TGTGCCACCGGGGACCCCGGCACTGAAGCTTTCTTT. The complete variable domain, with remaining parts taken from reference TRBV2 and TRBJ1-1, reads EPEVTQTPSHQVTQMGQEVILRCVPISNHLYFYWYRQILGQKVEFLVSFYNNEISEKSEIFDDQFSVERPDGSNFTLKIRSTKLEDSAMYFCATGDPGTEAFFGQGTRLTVV.